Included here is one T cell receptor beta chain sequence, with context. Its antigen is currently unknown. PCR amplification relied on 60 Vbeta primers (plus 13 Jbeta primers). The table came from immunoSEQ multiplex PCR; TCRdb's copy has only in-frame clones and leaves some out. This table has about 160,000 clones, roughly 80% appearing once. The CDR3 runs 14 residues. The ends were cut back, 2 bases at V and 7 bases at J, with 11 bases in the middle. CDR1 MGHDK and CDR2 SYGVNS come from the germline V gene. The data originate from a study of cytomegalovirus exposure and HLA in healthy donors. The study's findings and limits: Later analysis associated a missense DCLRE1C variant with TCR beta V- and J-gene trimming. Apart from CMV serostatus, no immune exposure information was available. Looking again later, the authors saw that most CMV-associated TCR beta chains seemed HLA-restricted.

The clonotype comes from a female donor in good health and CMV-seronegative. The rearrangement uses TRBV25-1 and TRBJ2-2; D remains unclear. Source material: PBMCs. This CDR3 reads CASSEDGPGGELFF. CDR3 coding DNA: TGTGCCAGCAGTGAAGACGGCCCGGGCGGGGAGCTGTTTTTT.